A single sample gave rise to the 22 T cell receptor beta chains below, sequenced in a study of shared clonotypes between healthy human individuals. TCRdb's table, derived via immunoSEQ multiplex PCR, lists solely in-frame clones and lacks some. The sample comprises 2 million to 2.5 million clones, 85% to 95% of which are singletons, and 0.35% to 0.45% rests with the top ten. The sample consisted of naive CD4+ T cells from PBMCs. Subset denoted: CD45RA+ positively selected. The receptors come from a man younger than 35 in good health. Some clones in this sample may be carry-over from other donors' samples.

This clone was observed once. The rearrangement joins TRBV14 to TRBJ1-4; TRBD1 is a possible D gene (6 bases). The CDR3 extends over 18 amino acids. Germline values: CDR1 SGHDN, CDR2 FVKESK. V lost 0 bases to trimming and J lost 7 bases, with 21 bases between them. The CDR3 region has the DNA TGTGCCAGCAGCCAAGACCAATGCCCCAGCCAGGGGTGTGAAAAACTGTTTTTT. Amino acid sequence: CASSQDQCPSQGCEKLFF. The whole variable domain, filled in from reference TRBV14 and TRBJ1-4, reads EAGVTQFPSHSVIEKGQTVTLRCDPISGHDNLYWYRRVMGKEIKFLLHFVKESKQDESGMPNNRFLAERTGGTYSTLKVQPAELEDSGVYFCASSQDQCPSQGCEKLFFGSGTQLSVL.

The chain joins TRBV5-8 to TRBJ1-5; D unclear. The CDR3 covers 15 residues. Trimming shortened V by 4 bases and J by 6 bases, and 17 bases separated the two germline ends. Germline CDR1 SGHTS, CDR2 YDEGEE. The CDR3 DNA follows: TGTGCCAGCAGCGCGCCCCGGAGCGAGGGTCAGCCCCAGCATTTT. Translated, it gives CASSAPRSEGQPQHF.

For this clone: Other DNA sequences of this sample code for an identical CDR3. V gene TRBV5-1 combines with J gene TRBJ2-1; D is uncertain. The CDR3 loop spans 14 amino acids. From germline, CDR1 is SGHRS and CDR2 YFSETQ. V was trimmed by 0 bases and J by 0 bases, leaving 4 bases between them. In DNA form, the CDR3 reads TGCGCCAGCAGCTTGGAGGGCTCCTACAATGAGCAGTTCTTC. It is translated as CASSLEGSYNEQFF.

The V gene is TRBV2, the J gene TRBJ2-3; 8 nucleotides align to TRBD1. Germline V gene lookup returns CDR1 SNHLY and CDR2 FYNNEI. The CDR3 contains 14 residues. J gave up 5 bases and V 6 bases, and 7 bases lay outside the gene matches. The CDR3 sequence is CASSGGQGKDTQYF. CDR3 nucleotide sequence: TGTGCCAGCAGCGGAGGACAGGGCAAAGATACGCAGTATTTT.

As concerns this clone: Different DNA sequences within this sample yield the same CDR3. The chain links TRBV7-2 to TRBJ1-4, with D possibly matching TRBD1 (5 bases). Germline lookup yields CDR1 SGHTA and CDR2 FQGNSA. The V and J ends lost 4 bases and 8 bases respectively, with 14 bases between them. CDR3 length: 14 amino acids. The CDR3 reads CASSYRGGGEKLFF. The CDR3 DNA follows: TGTGCCAGCAGCTACCGGGGCGGTGGGGAAAAACTGTTTTTT.

The chain carries TRBV5-1 and TRBJ1-2; 7 bases match TRBD1. V gave up 1 base and J gave up 0 bases; unmatched junction bases: 6. Germline V gene data show CDR1 as SGHRS and CDR2 as YFSETQ. This CDR3 comprises 16 residues. CDR3 DNA: TGCGCCAGCAGCTTGCGGGCAGGGGGTCCTAACTATGGCTACACCTTC. Its protein is CASSLRAGGPNYGYTF. The full variable domain, rest sourced from reference TRBV5-1 and TRBJ1-2, is KAGVTQTPRYLIKTRGQQVTLSCSPISGHRSVSWYQQTPGQGLQFLFEYFSETQRNKGNFPGRFSGRQFSNSRSEMNVSTLELGDSALYLCASSLRAGGPNYGYTFGSGTRLTVV.

This clone was observed at least ten times. The CDR3 loop reads CASRRLEETQYF. CDR3 bases: TGTGCCAGCAGGCGACTGGAAGAGACCCAGTACTTC. The chain recombines TRBV7-2 with TRBJ2-5; D remains ambiguous. This CDR3 spans 12 amino acids. Trimming removed 6 bases from V and 3 bases from J, with 8 bases in between. CDR1 SGHTA and CDR2 FQGNSA come from the germline V gene.

The gene calls are TRBV2 and TRBJ2-7; weak D call: TRBD2 (6 bases). CDR1 and CDR2 (germline): SNHLY, FYNNEI. The CDR3 sequence is 14 residues long. The V end was cut by 5 bases, the J end by 2 bases, with 13 bases between. The CDR3 DNA reads TGTGCCAGCAGTTCAGTGGGAGGCCCCTACGAGCAGTACTTC. Encoded protein: CASSSVGGPYEQYF.

This clone is a singleton in its sample. This rearrangement joins TRBV7-9 to TRBJ1-1; no clear D gene. The CDR3 runs 13 residues. CDR1 and CDR2 (germline): SEHNR, FQNEAQ (reference sequence). Between the trimmed V and J ends, which lost 3 bases and 5 bases, there was a span of 10 bases. The CDR3 coding sequence is TGTGCCAGCAGCTTGGTGGGCAGAACTGAAGCTTTCTTT. This sequence encodes CASSLVGRTEAFF.

The genes are TRBV7-3 and TRBJ2-3, with TRBD2 matching over 13 bases. The CDR3 is 15 residues long. Germline V CDR1 and CDR2: SGHTA, FQGTGA. J lost 4 bases, V lost 5 bases, and 3 bases had no gene match. For the CDR3, the DNA is TGTGCCAGCAGCCTGGGACTAGCGGGATCAGATACGCAGTATTTT. Translating gives CASSLGLAGSDTQYF.

The rearrangement links TRBV5-1 to TRBJ1-3; TRBD1 is a possible D gene (6 bases). Germline V gene lookup returns CDR1 SGHRS and CDR2 YFSETQ. The CDR3 is 14 residues long. V was trimmed by 1 base and J by 4 bases, leaving 9 bases between them. The chain's CDR3 is CASSLQGWGNTIYF. The CDR3 region has the DNA TGCGCCAGCAGCTTGCAGGGGTGGGGAAACACCATATATTTT.

V gene TRBV6-6 combines with J gene TRBJ2-2; 8 bases agree with TRBD1. CDR1 is MNHNY, CDR2 SVGAGI, per germline (reference sequence). The V gene end was trimmed by 6 bases and the J gene end by 7 bases; junction bases not matched to a gene: 13. This CDR3 spans 16 amino acids. CDR3 in amino acids: CASRPSRTGFSGELFF. The CDR3 nucleotides are TGTGCCAGCAGGCCCTCCCGGACAGGGTTCAGCGGGGAGCTGTTTTTT.

The rearrangement links TRBV5-1 to TRBJ2-7; D is possibly TRBD1 (6 bases). Germline-derived CDR1 and CDR2 are SGHRS and YFSETQ. V was trimmed by 3 bases and J by 6 bases, leaving 13 bases between them. The CDR3 loop spans 13 amino acids. The CDR3 region is CASSWDNLCEQYF. The CDR3 DNA follows: TGCGCCAGCAGCTGGGACAATTTATGCGAGCAGTACTTC.

V and J are TRBV5-4 and TRBJ2-7, with D perhaps TRBD2 (7 bases). The V gene lost 0 bases and the J gene lost 5 bases, with 12 bases spanning the gap. CDR1 and CDR2 from the germline V gene are SGHNT and YYREEE (reference sequence). The CDR3 runs to 14 residues. In nucleotides, the CDR3 is TGTGCCAGCAGCTTGGAACAGGGAGGGGACGAGCAGTACTTC. It is translated as CASSLEQGGDEQYF.

V and J are TRBV19 and TRBJ2-3, with no clear D. This CDR3 has 14 residues. The V end was cut by 6 bases, the J end by 6 bases, with 16 bases between. Germline V gene lookup returns CDR1 LNHDA and CDR2 SQIVND (reference sequence). CDR3 sequence: CASSQAGRGDTQYF. As DNA, the CDR3 is TGTGCCAGTAGCCAGGCCGGACGTGGGGATACGCAGTATTTT.

J is TRBJ1-4 and V is TRBV19; the D is unclear. This CDR3 region has 14 residues. The ends were cut back, 9 bases at V and 8 bases at J, with 19 bases in the middle. The germline gives CDR1 LNHDA, CDR2 SQIVND (reference sequence). The CDR3 here is CASSGVQIWEKLFF. The CDR3, as DNA: TGTGCCAGCAGCGGAGTCCAGATTTGGGAAAAACTGTTTTTT.

V and J are TRBV7-2 and TRBJ2-2; 7 bases agree with TRBD2. Germline V gene data show CDR1 as SGHTA and CDR2 as FQGNSA. The junction had 4 bases not matched to a gene; V was cut back by 6 bases and J by 6 bases. There are 13 residues in the CDR3. CDR3 DNA sequence: TGTGCCAGCAGAGCGGGGACGGCCGGGGAGCTGTTTTTT. Protein product: CASRAGTAGELFF. Full variable domain (missing parts from reference TRBV7-2 and TRBJ2-2): GAGVSQSPSNKVTEKGKDVELRCDPISGHTALYWYRQSLGQGLEFLIYFQGNSAPDKSGLPSDRFSAERTGGSVSTLTIQRTQQEDSAVYLCASRAGTAGELFFGEGSRLTVL.

V is TRBV11-1 and J is TRBJ1-2; TRBD1 might be the D (6 bases). V was pared by 0 bases and J by 8 bases, with 16 bases between. Germline CDR1 reads SGHAT; CDR2 reads FQDESV (reference sequence). There are 15 residues in the CDR3. As DNA, the CDR3 is TGTGCCAGCAGCTTAGCGCTAACAGGGACTTACGGCTACACCTTC. Translating gives CASSLALTGTYGYTF.

This clone has a single count. This chain joins TRBV25-1 and TRBJ2-5; D remains unclear. Germline CDR1 and CDR2: MGHDK and SYGVNS. This CDR3 is built from 12 residues. V lost 3 bases to trimming and J lost 2 bases, with 4 bases between them. In nucleotides, the CDR3 is TGTGCCAGCAGTGAGGGGCAAGAGACCCAGTACTTC. Translation gives CASSEGQETQYF.

This chain connects TRBV7-9 to TRBJ2-7, with D hard to call. The CDR3 extends over 11 amino acids. The germline V gene encodes CDR1 SEHNR and CDR2 FQNEAQ (reference sequence). With 5 bases removed from V and 2 bases from J, the gap between germline ends came to 4 bases. DNA of the CDR3: TGTGCCAGCAGCGGTACCTACGAGCAGTACTTC. It translates to CASSGTYEQYF.

The V and J genes are TRBV28 and TRBJ2-1; 8 bases are shared with TRBD2. The CDR3 has 22 amino acids. Trimming took 4 bases from V and 0 from J; bases not matched to a gene: 23. Germline CDR1 and CDR2: MDHEN and SYDVKM. CDR3 in amino acids: CASSWGLFGSSGFLASYNEQFF. The CDR3 nucleotides read TGTGCCAGCAGTTGGGGGTTATTTGGTTCTAGCGGGTTCCTCGCCTCCTACAATGAGCAGTTCTTC.

The rearrangement uses TRBV28 and TRBJ2-1; 9 bases line up with TRBD1. Germline-derived CDR1 and CDR2 are MDHEN and SYDVKM. V lost 4 bases and J lost 6; bases outside the gene matches: 7. The CDR3 is 15 residues long. CDR3 nucleotides: TGTGCCAGCAGTTCCACAGGGGGCCGGCTCAATGAGCAGTTCTTC. It is translated as CASSSTGGRLNEQFF.